This TCR gamma chain appears in the sequencing data of a study of Vδ1+ human thymocytes. Regarding the study as a whole: Highly polyclonal TRG and TRD repertoires with Gaussian CDR3 length distributions appeared in thymus. TRG sequences recurred across donors, whereas TRD sequences stayed essentially private. Thymic delta-chain repertoires held roughly 20% Vdelta2 sequences and few Vdelta3, despite high sort purity.

Extracted RNA was reverse transcribed into cDNA. CDR3 amplicons came from multiplex PCR with pooled V-gene forward and constant-region reverse primers. TCRdb called clones anew from the multiplex PCR reads with CATT. This repertoire shows tens of thousands of gamma-chain clones, over 20% found once; its top ten account for about 2%. Alphabeta T cells were depleted, then CD3+ Vdelta1+ Vdelta2- thymocytes were FACS-sorted. Sorted Vdelta1+ thymocytes were about 96% to 99.6% pure. J lost 1 base, V lost 3 bases, and 11 bases had no gene match. CDR3 length: 17 amino acids. CDR1 and CDR2 (germline): VTNTFY, YDVSTARD (reference sequence). In regard to this clone: Its target is not known.

This receptor was taken from a girl less than two years old who had congenital heart surgery. The rearrangement joins TRGV3 to TRGJP2. Sequencing was performed on Vdelta1+ gamma-delta thymocytes from the thymus. Subset reported: FACS-sorted CD3+ TCRalphabeta- TCRVdelta1+ TCRVdelta2- thymocytes. CDR3: CATWDGPVSSSDWIKTF. Written as DNA, the CDR3 is TGTGCCACCTGGGACGGGCCAGTGAGTAGTAGTGATTGGATCAAGACGTTT.